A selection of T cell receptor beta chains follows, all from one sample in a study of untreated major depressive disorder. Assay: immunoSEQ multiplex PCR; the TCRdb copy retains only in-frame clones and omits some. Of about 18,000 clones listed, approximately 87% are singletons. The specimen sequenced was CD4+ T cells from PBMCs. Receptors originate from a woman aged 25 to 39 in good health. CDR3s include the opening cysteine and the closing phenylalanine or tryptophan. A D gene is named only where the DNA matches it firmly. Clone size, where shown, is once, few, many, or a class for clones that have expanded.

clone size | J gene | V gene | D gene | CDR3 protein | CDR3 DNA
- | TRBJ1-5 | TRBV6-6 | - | CASTPAGASNQPQHF | TGTGCCAGCACTCCCGCCGGGGCGTCCAATCAGCCCCAGCATTTT
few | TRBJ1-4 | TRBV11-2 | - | CASSLDSPNEKLFF | TGTGCCAGCAGTCTCGACAGTCCTAATGAAAAACTGTTTTTT
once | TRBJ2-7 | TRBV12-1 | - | CASSAGRNSYEQYF | TGTGCCAGCAGCGCAGGCAGGAACTCCTACGAGCAGTACTTC
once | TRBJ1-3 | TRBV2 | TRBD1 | CASSDGQGNSGNTIYF | TGTGCCAGCAGTGACGGACAGGGGAACTCTGGAAACACCATATATTTT
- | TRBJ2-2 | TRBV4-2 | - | CASTGTNTGELFF | TGTGCCAGTACAGGGACGAACACCGGGGAGCTGTTTTTT
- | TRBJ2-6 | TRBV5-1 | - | CASSLGLVGNGANVLTF | TGCGCCAGCAGCTTAGGTTTGGTCGGTAACGGGGCCAACGTCCTGACTTTC
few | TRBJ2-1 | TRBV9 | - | CASSRTESRSSYNEQFF | TGTGCCAGCAGCCGCACCGAGAGCCGGAGCTCCTACAATGAGCAGTTCTTC
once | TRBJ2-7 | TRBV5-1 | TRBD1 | CASSTDRGPVEQYF | TGCGCCAGCAGCACAGACAGGGGGCCGGTCGAGCAGTACTTC
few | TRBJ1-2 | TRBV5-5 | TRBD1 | CASSLGRGRNDYTF | TGTGCCAGCAGCTTGGGTAGGGGGCGGAATGACTACACCTTC
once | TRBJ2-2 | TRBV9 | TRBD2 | CASSVTSGRRTGELFF | TGTGCCAGCAGCGTGACTAGCGGGAGACGGACCGGGGAGCTGTTTTTT
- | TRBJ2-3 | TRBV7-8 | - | CASSLASPPDTQYF | TGTGCCAGCAGCTTAGCGTCTCCACCAGATACGCAGTATTTT
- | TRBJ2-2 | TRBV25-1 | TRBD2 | CASRGRGTGELFF | TGTGCCAGCAGGGGGAGGGGCACCGGGGAGCTGTTTTTT
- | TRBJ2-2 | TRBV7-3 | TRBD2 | CASSRGTTNTGELFF | TGTGCCAGCAGCCGTGGGACTACGAACACCGGGGAGCTGTTTTTT
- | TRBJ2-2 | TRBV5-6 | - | CASSLVLGGLNTGELFF | TGTGCCAGCAGCTTGGTTCTGGGAGGACTGAACACCGGGGAGCTGTTTTTT
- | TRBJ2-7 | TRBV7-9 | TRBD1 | CASSRQGSYEQYF | TGTGCCAGCAGTCGACAGGGTTCCTACGAGCAGTACTTC
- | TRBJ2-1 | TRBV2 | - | CASSGDNSWNEQFF | TGTGCCAGCAGTGGGGACAACTCTTGGAATGAGCAGTTCTTC
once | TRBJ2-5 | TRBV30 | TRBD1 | CAWRKPWGQALQETQYF | TGTGCCTGGAGAAAACCGTGGGGACAGGCCCTCCAAGAGACCCAGTACTTC
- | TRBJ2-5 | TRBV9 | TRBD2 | CASSAGLAGVLGETQYF | TGTGCCAGCAGTGCCGGGCTAGCGGGAGTATTGGGGGAGACCCAGTACTTC
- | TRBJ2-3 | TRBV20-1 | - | CSARGGDTQYF | TGCAGTGCTAGAGGCGGAGATACGCAGTATTTT
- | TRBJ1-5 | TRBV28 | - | CASLARFQPQHF | TGTGCCAGCCTGGCACGGTTTCAGCCCCAGCATTTT
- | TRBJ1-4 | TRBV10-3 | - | CAISGGKGDEKLFF | TGTGCCATCAGTGGGGGTAAGGGTGATGAAAAACTGTTTTTT
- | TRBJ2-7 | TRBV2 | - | CASKVTYEQYF | TGTGCCAGCAAAGTAACCTACGAGCAGTACTTC
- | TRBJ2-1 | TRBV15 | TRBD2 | CATSTREVRHEQFF | TGTGCCACCAGCACGCGGGAGGTCCGCCATGAGCAGTTCTTC
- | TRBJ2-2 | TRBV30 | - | CAWIRGRTGELFF | TGTGCCTGGATTAGGGGGAGAACCGGGGAGCTGTTTTTT
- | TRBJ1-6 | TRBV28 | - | CATNRDRSPLHF | TGTGCCACCAACAGGGACCGTTCACCCCTCCACTTT
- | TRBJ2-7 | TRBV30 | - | CAWGRGLNYEQYF | TGTGCCTGGGGCCGGGGCCTGAACTACGAGCAGTACTTC
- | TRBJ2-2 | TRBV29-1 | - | CSVEGQTNTGELFF | TGCAGCGTTGAAGGACAGACGAACACCGGGGAGCTGTTTTTT
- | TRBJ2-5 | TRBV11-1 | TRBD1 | CASRRGQGQETQYF | TGTGCCAGCAGACGCGGACAGGGCCAAGAGACCCAGTACTTC
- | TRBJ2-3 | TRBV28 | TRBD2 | CASSSDGGRPGYTDTQYF | TGTGCCAGCAGTTCGGACGGCGGGAGGCCAGGTTACACAGATACGCAGTATTTT
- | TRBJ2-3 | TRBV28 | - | CASRLAEAEDTQYF | TGTGCCAGCAGACTCGCGGAAGCGGAAGATACGCAGTATTTT
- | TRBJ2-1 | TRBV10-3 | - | CAISESGTVYNEQFF | TGTGCCATCAGTGAGTCGGGGACTGTATACAATGAGCAGTTCTTC
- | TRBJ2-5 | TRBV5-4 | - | CASSLARPETQYF | TGTGCCAGCAGCTTGGCCAGGCCAGAGACCCAGTACTTC
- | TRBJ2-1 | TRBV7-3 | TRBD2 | CASSYQSGAPPNEQFF | TGTGCCAGCAGTTACCAGAGCGGGGCCCCCCCCAATGAGCAGTTCTTC
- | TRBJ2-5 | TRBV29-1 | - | CSARRGAETQYF | TGCAGCGCCCGGAGGGGGGCAGAGACCCAGTACTTC
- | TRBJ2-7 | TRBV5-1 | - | CASSLDGAYEQYF | TGCGCCAGCAGCTTGGACGGAGCCTACGAGCAGTACTTC
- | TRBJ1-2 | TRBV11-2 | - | CASSLVAGGYTF | TGTGCCAGCAGCTTAGTCGCAGGCGGCTACACCTTC
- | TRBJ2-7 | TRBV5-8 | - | CASSLGGGFEHEQYF | TGTGCCAGCAGCCTGGGGGGCGGCTTCGAACACGAGCAGTACTTC
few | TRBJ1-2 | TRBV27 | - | CASRPRDNYGYTF | TGTGCCAGCCGCCCCCGGGACAACTATGGCTACACCTTC
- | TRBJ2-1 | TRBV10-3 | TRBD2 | CAISSTSGRSPEQFF | TGTGCCATCAGTTCGACTAGCGGGAGGTCCCCTGAGCAGTTCTTC
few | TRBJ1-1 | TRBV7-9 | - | CASRKGELPNTEAFF | TGTGCCAGCAGAAAGGGAGAATTACCAAACACTGAAGCTTTCTTT
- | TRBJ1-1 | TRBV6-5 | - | CASSRGNTEAFF | TGTGCCAGCAGCCGGGGGAACACTGAAGCTTTCTTT
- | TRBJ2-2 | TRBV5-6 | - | CASSRSTSPGVAGELFF | TGTGCCAGCAGCCGTTCTACTTCCCCGGGAGTGGCCGGGGAGCTGTTTTTT
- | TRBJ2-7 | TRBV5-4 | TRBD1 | CASRDRTSEQYF | TGTGCCAGCAGGGACAGGACGAGTGAGCAGTACTTC
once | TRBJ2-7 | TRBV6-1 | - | CASLPRGVSYEQYF | TGTGCCAGCCTCCCACGAGGGGTTTCCTACGAGCAGTACTTC
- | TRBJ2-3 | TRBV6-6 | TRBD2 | CASSGLAGTDTQYF | TGTGCCAGCTCCGGACTAGCGGGCACAGATACGCAGTATTTT
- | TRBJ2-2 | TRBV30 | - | CAWSRTRNTGELFF | TGTGCCTGGAGTCGAACCAGGAACACCGGGGAGCTGTTTTTT
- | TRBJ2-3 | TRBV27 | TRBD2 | CASSGTSGSVGSGADTQYF | TGTGCCAGCAGTGGGACTAGCGGGAGTGTGGGCTCCGGGGCAGATACGCAGTATTTT
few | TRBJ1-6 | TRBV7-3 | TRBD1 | CASSRDSNSPLHF | TGTGCCAGCAGCCGGGACAGTAATTCACCCCTCCACTTT
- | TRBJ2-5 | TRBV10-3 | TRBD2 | CAIRKAGGPQETQYF | TGTGCCATCAGGAAGGCGGGAGGGCCCCAAGAGACCCAGTACTTC
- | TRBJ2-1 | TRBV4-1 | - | CASSPLGGVVGNEQFF | TGCGCCAGCAGCCCCCTGGGTGGGGTAGTGGGGAATGAGCAGTTCTTC